This T cell receptor beta chain is from a study of blood T cell repertoires in COVID-19. Across the study: PBMCs, B-cell-depleted T cells, or T cells were the source of the cDNA or gDNA that made up the material.

V lost 5 bases to trimming and J lost 6 bases, with 20 bases between them. Germline CDR1 SGHVS, CDR2 FQNEAQ. This CDR3 spans 15 amino acids. The table came from immunoSEQ multiplex PCR; TCRdb's copy has only in-frame clones and leaves some out. This sample carries some 250,000 clones, 88% of them seen once, and the ten largest clones take 0.7%. The V gene is TRBV7-8, the J gene TRBJ2-7; D call uncertain. Sequencing input: peripheral blood. The sequence was collected from a human donor in a cohort sampled during active COVID-19. The chain's CDR3 is CASSTYSPSGGEQYF. The DNA for the CDR3 is TGTGCCAGCAGCACCTACAGCCCCTCCGGTGGCGAGCAGTACTTC.